The clone carrying this T cell receptor beta chain was counted only a few times. This sample was included in a study of blood T cell repertoires in COVID-19. Study-level information: Samples of COVID-19 (acute and convalescent) were obtained from the United States, Italy and Spain.

TCRdb's copy holds only in-frame clones and misses some; the assay was immunoSEQ multiplex PCR. The repertoire consists of 95,000 to 120,000 clones, with just over 70% occurring once and the leading ten covering about 1.8%. CDR3 length: 14 residues. Germline V gene sequence: CDR1 SGHVS, CDR2 FQNEAQ. With V trimmed by 3 bases and J by 7 bases, 3 bases remained unmatched. The rearrangement links TRBV7-8 to TRBJ1-6; 7 nucleotides agree with TRBD1. The receptor was isolated from a woman in her 40s with acute or convalescent COVID-19. The sample taken for sequencing was peripheral blood. The CDR3 spells CASSLGQRNSPLHF. The CDR3 region has the DNA TGTGCCAGCAGCTTGGGACAGCGAAATTCACCCCTCCACTTT.